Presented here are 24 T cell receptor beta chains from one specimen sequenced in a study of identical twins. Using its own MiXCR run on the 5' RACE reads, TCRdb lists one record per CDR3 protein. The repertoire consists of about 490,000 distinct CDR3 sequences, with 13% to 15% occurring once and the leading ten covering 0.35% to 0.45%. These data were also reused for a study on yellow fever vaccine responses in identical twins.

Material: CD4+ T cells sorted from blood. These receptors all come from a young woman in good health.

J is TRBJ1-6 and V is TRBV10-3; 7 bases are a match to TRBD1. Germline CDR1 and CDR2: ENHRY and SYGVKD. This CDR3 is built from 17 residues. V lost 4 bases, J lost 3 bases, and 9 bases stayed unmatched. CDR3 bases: TGTGCCATCAGTGGAGGCCAGGGGGGCCTCTATAATTCACCCCTCCACTTT. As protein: CAISGGQGGLYNSPLHF.

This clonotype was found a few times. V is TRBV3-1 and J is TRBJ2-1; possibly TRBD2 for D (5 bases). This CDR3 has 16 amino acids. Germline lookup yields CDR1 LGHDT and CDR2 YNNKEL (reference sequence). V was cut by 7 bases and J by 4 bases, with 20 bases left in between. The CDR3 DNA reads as TGTGCCAGCACCCCCTCCGGCGGGTATAATTACAATGAGCAGTTCTTC. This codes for CASTPSGGYNYNEQFF.

This CDR3 is CASSLVDRGKTQYF. The CDR3 nucleotides are TGCGCCAGCAGCTTGGTTGACAGGGGAAAGACCCAGTACTTC. This chain uses TRBV5-1 with TRBJ2-5, with TRBD1 matching 8 bases. The junction had 4 bases not matched to a gene; V was cut back by 0 bases and J by 6 bases. The germline gives CDR1 SGHRS, CDR2 YFSETQ. The CDR3 contains 14 residues.

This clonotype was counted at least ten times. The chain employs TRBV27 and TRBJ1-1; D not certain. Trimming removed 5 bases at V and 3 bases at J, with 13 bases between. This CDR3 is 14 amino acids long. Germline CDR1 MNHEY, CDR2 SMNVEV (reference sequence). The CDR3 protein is CASSPSRVYTEAFF. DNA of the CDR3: TGTGCCAGCAGTCCCAGTCGGGTTTACACTGAAGCTTTCTTT.

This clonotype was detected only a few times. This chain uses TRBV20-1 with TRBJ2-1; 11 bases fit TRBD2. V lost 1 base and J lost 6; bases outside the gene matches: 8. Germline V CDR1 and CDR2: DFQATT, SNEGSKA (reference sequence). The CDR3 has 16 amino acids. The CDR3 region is CSARAPSGGQSNEQFF. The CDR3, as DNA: TGCAGTGCTAGAGCCCCTAGCGGGGGGCAAAGCAATGAGCAGTTCTTC.

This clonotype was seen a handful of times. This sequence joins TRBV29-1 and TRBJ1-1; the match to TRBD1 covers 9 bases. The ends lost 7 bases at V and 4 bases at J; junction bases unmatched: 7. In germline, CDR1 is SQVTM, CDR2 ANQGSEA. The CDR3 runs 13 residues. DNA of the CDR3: TGCAGCGCTTCATCGACAGGGGGCACTGAAGCTTTCTTT. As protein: CSASSTGGTEAFF.

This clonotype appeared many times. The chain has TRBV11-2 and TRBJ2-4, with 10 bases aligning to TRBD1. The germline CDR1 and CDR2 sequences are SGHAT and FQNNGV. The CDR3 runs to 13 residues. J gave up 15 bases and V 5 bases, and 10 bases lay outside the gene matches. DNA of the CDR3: TGTGCCAGCAGCCGAAAAATAGGGGACAGGGGGTACTTC. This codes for CASSRKIGDRGYF. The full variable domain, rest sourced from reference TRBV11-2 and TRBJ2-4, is EAGVAQSPRYKIIEKRQSVAFWCNPISGHATLYWYQQILGQGPKLLIQFQNNGVVDDSQLPKDRFSAERLKGVDSTLKIQPAKLEDSAVYLCASSRKIGDRGYFGAGTRLSVL.

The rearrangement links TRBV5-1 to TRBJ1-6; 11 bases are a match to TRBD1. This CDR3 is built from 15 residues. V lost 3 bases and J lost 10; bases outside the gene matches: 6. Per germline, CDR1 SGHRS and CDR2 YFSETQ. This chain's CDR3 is CASSWGGQGVSPLHF. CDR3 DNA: TGCGCCAGCAGCTGGGGGGGACAGGGGGTCTCACCCCTCCACTTT. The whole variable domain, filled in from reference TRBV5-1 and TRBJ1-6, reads KAGVTQTPRYLIKTRGQQVTLSCSPISGHRSVSWYQQTPGQGLQFLFEYFSETQRNKGNFPGRFSGRQFSNSRSEMNVSTLELGDSALYLCASSWGGQGVSPLHFGNGTRLTVT.

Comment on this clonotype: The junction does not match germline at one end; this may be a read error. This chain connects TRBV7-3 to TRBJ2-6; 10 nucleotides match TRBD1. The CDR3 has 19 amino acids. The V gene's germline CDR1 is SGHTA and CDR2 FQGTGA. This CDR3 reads CARSPRRGTGVSGANVLTF. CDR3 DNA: TGTGCCCGCAGCCCCCGGAGGGGGACAGGGGTCTCTGGGGCCAACGTCCTGACTTTC.

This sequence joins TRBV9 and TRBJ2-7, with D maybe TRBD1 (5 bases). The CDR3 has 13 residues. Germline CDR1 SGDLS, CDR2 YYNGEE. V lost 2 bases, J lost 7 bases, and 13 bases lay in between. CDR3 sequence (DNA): TGTGCCAGCAGCGTGGGGCCTTCGGGTGAGCAGTACTTC. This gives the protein CASSVGPSGEQYF.

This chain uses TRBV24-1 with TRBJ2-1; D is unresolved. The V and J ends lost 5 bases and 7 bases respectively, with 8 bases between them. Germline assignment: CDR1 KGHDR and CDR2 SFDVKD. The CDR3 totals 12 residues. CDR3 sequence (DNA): TGTGCCACCAGTGTTGGCGAGAATGAGCAGTTCTTC. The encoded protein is CATSVGENEQFF.

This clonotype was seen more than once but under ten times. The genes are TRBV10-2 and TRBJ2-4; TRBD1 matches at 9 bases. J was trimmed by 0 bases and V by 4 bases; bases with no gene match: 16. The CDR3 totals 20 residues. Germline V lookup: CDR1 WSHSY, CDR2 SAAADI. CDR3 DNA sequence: TGCGCCAGCAGTGCGACACCGGGACAGGGTGATCCTCTAGCCAAAAACATTCAGTACTTC. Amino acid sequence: CASSATPGQGDPLAKNIQYF.

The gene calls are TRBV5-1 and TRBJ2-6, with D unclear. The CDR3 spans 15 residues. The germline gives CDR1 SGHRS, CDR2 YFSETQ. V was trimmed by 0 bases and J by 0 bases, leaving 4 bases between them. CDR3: CASSLVNSGANVLTF. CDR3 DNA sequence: TGCGCCAGCAGCTTGGTCAACTCTGGGGCCAACGTCCTGACTTTC.

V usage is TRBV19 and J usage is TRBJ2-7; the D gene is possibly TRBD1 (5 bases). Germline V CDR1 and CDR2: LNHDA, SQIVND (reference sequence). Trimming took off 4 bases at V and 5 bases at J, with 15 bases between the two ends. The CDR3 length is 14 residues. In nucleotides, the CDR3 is TGTGCCAGTAGTAACCTGGGGCAGGGCCACGAGCAGTACTTC. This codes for CASSNLGQGHEQYF.

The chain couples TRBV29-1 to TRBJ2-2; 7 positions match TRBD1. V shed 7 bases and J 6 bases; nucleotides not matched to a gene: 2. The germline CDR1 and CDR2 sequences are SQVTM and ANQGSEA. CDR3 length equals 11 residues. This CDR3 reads CSGQGPGELFF. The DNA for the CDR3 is TGCAGCGGACAGGGCCCCGGGGAGCTGTTTTTT.

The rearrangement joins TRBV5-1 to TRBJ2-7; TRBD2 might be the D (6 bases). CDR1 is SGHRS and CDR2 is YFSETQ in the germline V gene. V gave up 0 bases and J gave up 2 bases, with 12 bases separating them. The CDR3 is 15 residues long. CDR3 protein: CASSLDAGGAYEQYV. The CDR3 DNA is TGCGCCAGCAGCTTGGACGCCGGGGGAGCCTACGAGCAGTACGTC.

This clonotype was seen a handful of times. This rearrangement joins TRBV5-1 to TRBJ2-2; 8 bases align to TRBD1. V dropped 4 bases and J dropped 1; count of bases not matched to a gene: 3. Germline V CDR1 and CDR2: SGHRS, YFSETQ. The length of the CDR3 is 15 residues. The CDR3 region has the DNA TGCGCCAGCAGCCCAGGGGGCCGGAACACCGGGGAGCTGTTTTTT. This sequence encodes CASSPGGRNTGELFF.

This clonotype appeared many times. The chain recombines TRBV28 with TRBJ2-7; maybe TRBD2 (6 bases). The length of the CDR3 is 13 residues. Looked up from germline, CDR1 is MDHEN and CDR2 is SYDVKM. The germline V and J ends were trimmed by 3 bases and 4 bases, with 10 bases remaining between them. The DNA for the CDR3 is TGTGCCAGCAGTTTGTCGCGGGGATACGAGCAGTACTTC. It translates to CASSLSRGYEQYF.

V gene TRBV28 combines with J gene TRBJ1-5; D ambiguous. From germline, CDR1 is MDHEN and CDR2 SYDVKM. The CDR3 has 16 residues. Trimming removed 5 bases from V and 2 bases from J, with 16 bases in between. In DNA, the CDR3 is TGTGCCAGCAGTGTCCCGTGGGCTGGAGGCAATCAGCCCCAGCATTTT. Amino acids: CASSVPWAGGNQPQHF.

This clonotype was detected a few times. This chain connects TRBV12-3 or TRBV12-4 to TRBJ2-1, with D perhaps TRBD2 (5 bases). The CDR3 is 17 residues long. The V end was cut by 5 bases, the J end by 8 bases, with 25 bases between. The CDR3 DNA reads TGTGCCAGCAGTGTACGGAGGTCCAGGTCCAATGAGGATGAGCAGTTCTTC. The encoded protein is CASSVRRSRSNEDEQFF.

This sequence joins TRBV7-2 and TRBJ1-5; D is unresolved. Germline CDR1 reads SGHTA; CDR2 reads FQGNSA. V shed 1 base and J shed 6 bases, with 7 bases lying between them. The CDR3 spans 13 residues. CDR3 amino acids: CASSLVGVQPQHF. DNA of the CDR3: TGTGCCAGCAGCTTAGTCGGGGTTCAGCCCCAGCATTTT. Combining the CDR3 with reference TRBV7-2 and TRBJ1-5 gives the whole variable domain GAGVSQSPSNKVTEKGKDVELRCDPISGHTALYWYRQSLGQGLEFLIYFQGNSAPDKSGLPSDRFSAERTGGSVSTLTIQRTQQEDSAVYLCASSLVGVQPQHFGDGTRLSIL.

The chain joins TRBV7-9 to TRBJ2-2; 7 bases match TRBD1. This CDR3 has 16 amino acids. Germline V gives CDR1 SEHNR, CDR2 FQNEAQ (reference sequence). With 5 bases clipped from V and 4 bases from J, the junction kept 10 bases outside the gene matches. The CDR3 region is CASSTDRLLGTGELFF. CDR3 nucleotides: TGTGCCAGCAGCACGGACAGGCTTCTGGGCACCGGGGAGCTGTTTTTT.

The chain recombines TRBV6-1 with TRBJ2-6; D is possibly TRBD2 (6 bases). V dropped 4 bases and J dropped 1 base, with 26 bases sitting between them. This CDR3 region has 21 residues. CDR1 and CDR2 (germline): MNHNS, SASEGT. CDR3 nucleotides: TGTGCCAGCAGTGGGAGGGAAGCCCGGGACGGTGAACTTTCTGGGGCCAACGTCCTGACTTTC. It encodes CASSGREARDGELSGANVLTF.

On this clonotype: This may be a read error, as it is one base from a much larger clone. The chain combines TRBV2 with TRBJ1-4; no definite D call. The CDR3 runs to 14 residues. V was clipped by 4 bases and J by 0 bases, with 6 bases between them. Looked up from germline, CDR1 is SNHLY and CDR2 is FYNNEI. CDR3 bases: TGTGCCAGCAGTGGATGGGCAACTAATGAAAAACTGTTTTTT. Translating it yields CASSGWATNEKLFF.